One and the same sample provided the 31 T cell receptor beta chains below, sequenced in a study of blood T cell repertoires in COVID-19. Sequencing used immunoSEQ multiplex PCR; TCRdb keeps in-frame clones, though not all of them. Of roughly 120,000 clones listed, approximately 79% are singletons. The sample was peripheral blood. These receptors were collected from a man in his fifties or sixties with acute or convalescent COVID-19.

The gene calls are TRBV28 and TRBJ1-5; 8 positions match TRBD1. CDR3 size: 15 residues. After removal of 6 bases from V and 1 base from J, the junction contained 5 bases not matched to a gene. Germline assignment: CDR1 MDHEN and CDR2 SYDVKM. This chain's CDR3 is CASRLGQGSNQPQHF. The CDR3 DNA reads TGTGCCAGCAGACTTGGACAGGGCAGCAATCAGCCCCAGCATTTT.

The CDR3: CASKGQPGTSGRDTQYF. As DNA, the CDR3 is TGCGCCAGCAAAGGGCAACCCGGGACTAGCGGGAGAGATACGCAGTATTTT. The V gene is TRBV5-1, the J gene TRBJ2-3; 14 bases line up with TRBD2. The germline V gene encodes CDR1 SGHRS and CDR2 YFSETQ. With V trimmed by 6 bases and J by 5 bases, 11 bases remained unmatched. CDR3 length: 17 residues.

J is TRBJ2-2 and V is TRBV5-1, with a possible D match to TRBD2 (6 bases). The germline CDR1 and CDR2 sequences are SGHRS and YFSETQ. CDR3 size: 14 residues. The V end was cut by 4 bases, the J end by 0 bases, with 7 bases between. The CDR3 sequence: CASSAGSNTGELFF. The CDR3 DNA sequence: TGCGCCAGCAGCGCGGGATCGAACACCGGGGAGCTGTTTTTT. Full variable domain (rest looked up from reference TRBV5-1 and TRBJ2-2): KAGVTQTPRYLIKTRGQQVTLSCSPISGHRSVSWYQQTPGQGLQFLFEYFSETQRNKGNFPGRFSGRQFSNSRSEMNVSTLELGDSALYLCASSAGSNTGELFFGEGSRLTVL.

This chain joins TRBV19 and TRBJ2-7, with a weak D call TRBD2 (5 bases). Deletions cut 2 bases from V and 5 bases from J, with 13 bases between. The germline CDR1 and CDR2 sequences are LNHDA and SQIVND (reference sequence). The CDR3 runs to 14 residues. The CDR3 region has the DNA TGTGCCAGTAGTATATCGGGCGCGGGCCACGAGCAGTACTTC. Translated: CASSISGAGHEQYF.

The chain recombines TRBV5-1 with TRBJ1-2; 9 bases agree with TRBD1. The J segment lost 8 bases and the V segment lost 0 bases, leaving 5 bases of the junction unmatched. The CDR3 has 14 amino acids. CDR1 is SGHRS and CDR2 is YFSETQ in the germline V gene. The CDR3 is CASSLEGQGGGYTF. CDR3 bases: TGCGCCAGCAGCTTGGAGGGACAGGGTGGGGGCTACACCTTC.

The chain carries TRBV5-1 and TRBJ1-6; maybe TRBD1 (6 bases). Germline loops: CDR1 SGHRS, CDR2 YFSETQ. Trimming shortened V by 5 bases and J by 0 bases, and 12 bases separated the two germline ends. The CDR3 runs 16 residues. The CDR3: CASSDDRSSYNSPLHF. The CDR3 DNA reads TGCGCCAGCAGTGACGACAGGAGCTCCTATAATTCACCCCTCCACTTT.

The V call is TRBV2, the J call TRBJ1-1; no clear D. Germline assignment: CDR1 SNHLY and CDR2 FYNNEI. The V end lost 2 bases, the J end lost 7 bases, and 8 bases lay between the germline ends. CDR3 length equals 12 residues. The CDR3 bases are TGTGCCAGCAGTGAACAGGCTAATGAAGCTTTCTTT. It is translated as CASSEQANEAFF.

The rearrangement joins TRBV5-4 to TRBJ2-7; 9 nucleotides align to TRBD1. CDR3 length: 13 amino acids. V was pared by 4 bases and J by 6 bases, with 5 bases of the junction left unmatched. The germline CDR1 and CDR2 sequences are SGHNT and YYREEE (reference sequence). The CDR3 sequence is CASSPGTGLEQYF. DNA for the CDR3: TGTGCCAGCAGCCCCGGGACAGGGCTCGAGCAGTACTTC.

The chain has TRBV9 and TRBJ2-2, with D possibly matching TRBD2 (7 bases). V lost 3 bases and J 5 bases, leaving 8 bases between the germline ends. The germline V gene has CDR1 SGDLS and CDR2 YYNGEE. The CDR3 runs 13 residues. This CDR3 reads CASSEGGTGELFF. Written as DNA, the CDR3 is TGTGCCAGCAGCGAGGGGGGGACCGGGGAGCTGTTTTTT.

This clone came up many times. J is TRBJ2-2 and V is TRBV29-1, with 8 positions matching TRBD1. V lost 8 bases, J lost 4 bases, and 3 bases stayed unmatched. Germline CDR1 reads SQVTM; CDR2 reads ANQGSEA. CDR3 length equals 12 residues. In DNA form, the CDR3 reads TGCAGCATCACAGGGGGCACCGGGGAGCTGTTTTTT. Protein product: CSITGGTGELFF.

This chain uses TRBV6-6 with TRBJ1-2; D might be TRBD1 (6 bases). The CDR3 is 13 residues long. With 4 bases removed from V and 7 bases from J, the gap between germline ends came to 13 bases. The germline V gene has CDR1 MNHNY and CDR2 SVGAGI (reference sequence). CDR3 bases: TGTGCCAGCAGTTCCCGCGGGGGCCGTGGCTACACCTTC. Translation gives CASSSRGGRGYTF.

The V call is TRBV18, the J call TRBJ2-7; 9 bases match TRBD2. The CDR3 totals 15 residues. The trim removed 3 bases at V and 4 bases at J, leaving 7 bases unmatched. Looked up from germline, CDR1 is KGHSH and CDR2 is LQKENI. CDR3 DNA: TGTGCCAGCTCACCCGATAGCGGGAGCGGGTACGAGCAGTACTTC. It is translated as CASSPDSGSGYEQYF.

This chain connects TRBV7-9 to TRBJ2-1; 12 bases are shared with TRBD2. Germline V gene lookup returns CDR1 SEHNR and CDR2 FQNEAQ (reference sequence). Germline trimming cut 0 bases from V and 8 bases from J; bases unmatched to any gene: 2. CDR3 length: 15 amino acids. CDR3: CASSLATSGGDEQFF. The CDR3, as DNA: TGTGCCAGCAGCTTAGCGACTAGCGGGGGAGATGAGCAGTTCTTC.

This clone was counted a single time. This chain joins TRBV19 and TRBJ2-5; 8 nucleotides align to TRBD2. V trimming: 1 base; J trimming: 0 bases; junction bases outside the gene matches: 4. The CDR3 loop spans 16 amino acids. CDR1 is LNHDA, CDR2 SQIVND, per germline (reference sequence). CDR3 amino acids: CASSIARGGNQETQYF. In nucleotides, the CDR3 is TGTGCCAGTAGTATAGCGCGCGGGGGGAACCAAGAGACCCAGTACTTC.

The gene calls are TRBV19 and TRBJ1-2; a weak D match, TRBD1 (5 bases). Germline V gene sequence: CDR1 LNHDA, CDR2 SQIVND (reference sequence). V dropped 3 bases and J dropped 2 bases, with 19 bases sitting between them. The CDR3 runs to 17 residues. The CDR3 region has the DNA TGTGCCAGTAGTATTGGGTTTGGGGCCCTCGAAAACTATGGCTACACCTTC. This sequence encodes CASSIGFGALENYGYTF.

The V and J genes are TRBV10-2 and TRBJ1-3, with 7 bases identical to TRBD1. Germline CDR1 reads WSHSY; CDR2 reads SAAADI. This CDR3 contains 13 residues. After removal of 3 bases from V and 7 bases from J, the junction contained 3 bases not matched to a gene. CDR3 amino acids: CASSDRGINTIYF. CDR3 coding DNA: TGCGCCAGCAGTGACAGGGGGATTAACACCATATATTTT.

The J gene is TRBJ1-2, the V gene TRBV6-5, with a tentative D call TRBD1 (6 bases). Trimming left V 5 bases short and J 6 bases short, with 19 bases between. Germline V gives CDR1 MNHEY, CDR2 SVGAGI. The CDR3 spans 15 residues. The CDR3 loop reads CASSRSLQGINGYTF. The DNA of the CDR3 is TGTGCCAGCAGTAGGAGCCTACAGGGAATCAATGGCTACACCTTC.

CDR3 in amino acids: CASSHSGGAYNEQFF. The CDR3 DNA reads TGCGCCAGCAGCCATTCGGGGGGGGCCTACAATGAGCAGTTCTTC. The chain employs TRBV4-1 and TRBJ2-1; 8 bases match TRBD2. The CDR3 is made up of 15 amino acids. The V gene's germline CDR1 is MGHRA and CDR2 YSYEKL. Trimming at V came to 3 bases and at J to 2 bases, leaving 3 bases not matched to a gene.

Comment on this clone: The junction differs from germline at one of its ends, possibly a read error. This chain uses TRBV7-8 with TRBJ1-1, with 8 positions matching TRBD1. Per the germline V gene, CDR1 is SGHVS and CDR2 is FQNEAQ. The CDR3 consists of 12 residues. CDR3 residues: CASSFPMDRALF. DNA of the CDR3: TGTGCCAGCAGCTTTCCTATGGACAGGGCTCTATTT.

Only a few counts were recorded for this clone. The gene calls are TRBV5-1 and TRBJ1-5; D may be TRBD1 (5 bases). CDR3 length equals 13 residues. Trimming shortened V by 0 bases and J by 4 bases, and 5 bases separated the two germline ends. The germline V gene has CDR1 SGHRS and CDR2 YFSETQ. CDR3 sequence (DNA): TGCGCCAGCAGCTTGGACAGGAATCAGCCCCAGCATTTT. It encodes CASSLDRNQPQHF. Filled out from reference TRBV5-1 and TRBJ1-5, the complete variable domain reads KAGVTQTPRYLIKTRGQQVTLSCSPISGHRSVSWYQQTPGQGLQFLFEYFSETQRNKGNFPGRFSGRQFSNSRSEMNVSTLELGDSALYLCASSLDRNQPQHFGDGTRLSIL.

The rearrangement joins TRBV28 to TRBJ2-7, with a weak D call TRBD2 (5 bases). This CDR3 comprises 13 residues. Germline CDR1 MDHEN, CDR2 SYDVKM. Trimming shortened V by 5 bases and J by 5 bases, and 13 bases separated the two germline ends. The CDR3 nucleotides read TGTGCCAGCAGTCGGAGGCGGCAGAACGAGCAGTACTTC. Encoded protein: CASSRRRQNEQYF.

The chain links TRBV11-2 to TRBJ2-7; D is perhaps TRBD2 (6 bases). Deletions cut 5 bases from V and 0 bases from J, with 17 bases between. Germline loops: CDR1 SGHAT, CDR2 FQNNGV. The length of the CDR3 is 16 residues. CDR3 sequence (DNA): TGTGCCAGCAGCCCCCTTGGAGGGAAAGACTCCTACGAGCAGTACTTC. Protein sequence: CASSPLGGKDSYEQYF.

The table lists this clone with a count of one. The chain joins TRBV2 to TRBJ2-1, with TRBD2 matching over 9 bases. This CDR3 is 15 amino acids long. Germline V CDR1 and CDR2: SNHLY, FYNNEI. After removal of 8 bases from V and 7 bases from J, the junction contained 12 bases not matched to a gene. CDR3 protein: CASAILAGVGNEQFF. The CDR3 bases are TGTGCCAGCGCCATCTTAGCGGGAGTAGGAAATGAGCAGTTCTTC.

J is TRBJ2-1 and V is TRBV3-1 (or the pseudogene TRBV3-2), with 8 bases fitting TRBD1. The CDR3 contains 16 residues. After removal of 6 bases from V and 6 bases from J, the junction contained 13 bases not matched to a gene. Germline-derived CDR1 and CDR2 are LGHDT and YNNKEL (reference sequence). CDR3 nucleotides: TGTGCCAGCAGTCGAGCGATAGGACAGGGCCTCAATGAGCAGTTCTTC. Its protein is CASSRAIGQGLNEQFF.

The CDR3 protein is CASTSTGGNSPLHF. In DNA, the CDR3 is TGTGCCAGTACCTCAACAGGGGGTAATTCACCCCTCCACTTT. The chain links TRBV19 to TRBJ1-6, with 8 bases lining up with TRBD1. The length of the CDR3 is 14 residues. J was trimmed by 6 bases and V by 7 bases; bases with no gene match: 5. Germline values: CDR1 LNHDA, CDR2 SQIVND (reference sequence).

This clone was detected only a few times. The chain employs TRBV6-5 and TRBJ2-2, with TRBD2 identical over 8 bases. The CDR3 runs 15 residues. Losses at the gene ends were 5 bases for V and 3 bases for J; bases not matched to a gene: 5. The germline V gene encodes CDR1 MNHEY and CDR2 SVGAGI. Here the CDR3 DNA reads TGTGCCAGCAGTCCGGGGGGGCCACACACCGGGGAGCTGTTTTTT. This gives the protein CASSPGGPHTGELFF.

This chain joins TRBV7-9 and TRBJ2-5; possible D gene TRBD2, 6 bases. V lost 0 bases, J lost 4 bases, and 6 bases lay in between. This CDR3 spans 13 amino acids. The V gene's germline CDR1 is SEHNR and CDR2 FQNEAQ (reference sequence). Here the CDR3 DNA reads TGTGCCAGCAGCTTAGCTAGCGGAGAGACCCAGTACTTC. It translates to CASSLASGETQYF.

The gene calls are TRBV11-2 and TRBJ2-2, with D uncertain. This CDR3 region has 14 residues. V lost 4 bases and J 7 bases, leaving 13 bases between the germline ends. From germline, CDR1 is SGHAT and CDR2 FQNNGV. The CDR3 region is CASSSPLFSGELFF. CDR3 sequence (DNA): TGTGCCAGCAGCTCGCCCCTGTTTAGCGGGGAGCTGTTTTTT.

CDR3 protein: CASSFGGALSYNEQFF. The CDR3 DNA follows: TGTGCCAGCAGTTTTGGGGGCGCGCTCTCCTACAATGAGCAGTTCTTC. V gene TRBV27 combines with J gene TRBJ2-1; TRBD1 might be the D (6 bases). Germline V gene lookup returns CDR1 MNHEY and CDR2 SMNVEV (reference sequence). Trimming stripped 3 bases from V and 0 bases from J, with 12 bases between. CDR3 length: 16 residues.

The chain employs TRBV7-3 and TRBJ2-1; 7 nucleotides agree with TRBD1. V was clipped by 1 base and J by 0 bases; unmatched bases: 0. The CDR3 extends over 15 amino acids. CDR1 and CDR2 (germline): SGHTA, FQGTGA. The CDR3 DNA is TGTGCCAGCAGCTTAAGACAGGGCTCCTACAATGAGCAGTTCTTC. It translates to CASSLRQGSYNEQFF.

The chain is built from TRBV15 and TRBJ2-2, with 8 bases aligning to TRBD2. The germline CDR1 and CDR2 sequences are LNHNV and YYDKDF (reference sequence). The trim removed 8 bases at V and 5 bases at J, leaving 7 bases unmatched. The CDR3 is 14 amino acids. DNA of the CDR3: TGTGCCACCTCCCAGACGGGGGGGACCGGGGAGCTGTTTTTT. Translating it yields CATSQTGGTGELFF.